These T cell receptor beta chains were read from a single sample in a study of T cells after yellow fever vaccination. A single record per CDR3 protein comes from TCRdb applying MiXCR to the 5' RACE reads. This sample has 55,000 or so distinct CDR3 sequences, with about 6.3% found just once. The material sequenced was CD8+ T cells not binding an NS4B(214-222) dextramer, sorted from PBMCs, taken more than 40 days after the first yellow fever vaccination. Receptors originate from a man aged 18 to 30 who received the YFV17D yellow fever vaccine. Both conserved end residues are part of each CDR3. Fields, in order: V gene, clone size, D gene, J gene, CDR3 DNA, CDR3 protein. D genes are given only for firm matches. Clone size appears in some rows only: once, few, many, or a class for an expanded clone.

TRBV9,.,TRBD2,TRBJ2-7,TGTGCCAGCAGCACCCTAGCGGGGGCTTACGAGCAGTACTTC,CASSTLAGAYEQYF
TRBV7-8,many,TRBD1,TRBJ1-1,TGTGCCAGCAGCCCTAGAAGGGGGCAAAAGGGCACTGAAGCTTTCTTT,CASSPRRGQKGTEAFF
TRBV3-1,.,.,TRBJ2-2,TGTGCCAGCAGCCAAGCGATTACGGTGACCGCGAACACCGGGGAGCTGTTTTTT,CASSQAITVTANTGELFF
TRBV7-9,few,.,TRBJ1-1,TGTGCCAGCAGCTTCAGGGGGAACACTGAAGCTTTCTTT,CASSFRGNTEAFF
TRBV29-1,many,.,TRBJ1-1,TGCAGCGTTCGACAGCCTCCTGAAGCTTTCTTT,CSVRQPPEAFF
TRBV6-6,many,.,TRBJ2-2,TGTGCCAGCAGTTACTTCAGTAGCGGGGAGCTGTTTTTT,CASSYFSSGELFF
TRBV7-2,few,.,TRBJ1-5,TGTGCCAGCAGCTTATTGTTGGGGTTCAATCAGCCCCAGCATTTT,CASSLLLGFNQPQHF
TRBV20-1,few,.,TRBJ1-1,TGCAGTGCGCGTGGGGTTTTGAACACTGAAGCTTTCTTT,CSARGVLNTEAFF
TRBV6-1,few,TRBD2,TRBJ2-3,TGTGCCAGCAGTGGGGACTACAAGGTTGGGGGCACAGATACGCAGTATTTT,CASSGDYKVGGTDTQYF
TRBV5-6,many,TRBD1,TRBJ1-1,TGTGCCAGCAGCTTCGACAGGGGTGAAGCTTTCTTT,CASSFDRGEAFF
TRBV7-9,many,TRBD2,TRBJ2-1,TGTGCCAGCAGCTTAGTTGGAGCGGGGAACAATGAGCAGTTCTTC,CASSLVGAGNNEQFF
TRBV20-1,few,.,TRBJ2-7,TGCAGTGCTCGACCGGGGGTCTCCTACGAGCAGTACTTC,CSARPGVSYEQYF
TRBV11-2,few,.,TRBJ2-5,TGTGCCAGCAGCGACGCAGGGTTAGAGACCCAGTACTTC,CASSDAGLETQYF
TRBV3-1,.,TRBD1,TRBJ2-1,TGTGCCAGCAGGGGACAGACTTCCAATGAGCAGTTCTTC,CASRGQTSNEQFF
TRBV20-1,few,TRBD2,TRBJ2-7,TGCAGTGCTAGAGTTGGGACTAGCGGGGGCTACGAGCAGTACTTC,CSARVGTSGGYEQYF
TRBV5-1,many,TRBD2,TRBJ2-3,TGCGCCAGCAGCTTGGCTCCCCGACTAGCGGGGGGGCTGGATACGCAGTATTTT,CASSLAPRLAGGLDTQYF
TRBV15,many,TRBD2,TRBJ2-3,TGTGCCACCAGCGGTGGGGCCGGGGGGTCGTCAGATACGCAGTATTTT,CATSGGAGGSSDTQYF
TRBV5-1,many,.,TRBJ2-7,TGCGCCAGCAGCGCCCAAACGAGGGTGGTGAGCGAGCAGTACTTC,CASSAQTRVVSEQYF
TRBV3-1,few,TRBD2,TRBJ2-5,TGTGCCAGCAGCCAGGCCTTAGCGGGGGAAAACCAAGAGACCCAGTACTTC,CASSQALAGENQETQYF
TRBV7-6,.,.,TRBJ2-1,TGTGCCAGCAGCTTAGCGACCCAGTCCTACAATGAGCAGTTCTTC,CASSLATQSYNEQFF
TRBV5-1,few,.,TRBJ1-1,TGCGCCAGCAGTCGAAGACAGAACACTGAAGCTTTCTTT,CASSRRQNTEAFF
TRBV12-3/TRBV12-4,.,TRBD2,TRBJ2-5,TGTGACAGCAGTTTGAGTCTGCGGGGGGGAACAGAGACCCAGTACTTC,CDSSLSLRGGTETQYF
TRBV3-1,.,.,TRBJ2-7,TGTGCCAGCGGAGGGATCACCTACTACGAGCAGTACTTC,CASGGITYYEQYF
TRBV5-1,few,.,TRBJ2-2,TGCGCCAGCAGCTCCCTCCGGGACCGCCGTATCCACGGGGAGCTGTTTTTT,CASSSLRDRRIHGELFF
TRBV4-3,many,.,TRBJ2-4,TGCGCCAGCAGCCAAGGATCAGGCTGGGGAAACATTCAGTACTTC,CASSQGSGWGNIQYF
TRBV7-8,few,TRBD1,TRBJ1-3,TGTGCCAGCAGCCCAGGGACAGGGTTTGGAAACACCATATATTTT,CASSPGTGFGNTIYF
TRBV10-3,many,.,TRBJ2-3,TGTGCCATCAGTGACTGGGACTCCACACGGGGAGATACGCAGTATTTT,CAISDWDSTRGDTQYF
TRBV6-2/TRBV6-3,many,TRBD1,TRBJ1-5,TGTGCCAGCAGTTCCCGGGACAGGGGGCGGGGCAATCAGCCCCAGCATTTT,CASSSRDRGRGNQPQHF
TRBV28,.,TRBD1,TRBJ1-6,TGTGCCAGCAGTTTTTTGACAGGGGTGAGTTTTGATTCACCCCTCCACTTT,CASSFLTGVSFDSPLHF
TRBV11-2,.,.,TRBJ2-3,TGTCCCAGCAGCCCCCCCCCCCTAGGAAAAGATACGCAGTATTTT,CPSSPPPLGKDTQYF
TRBV10-3,.,.,TRBJ2-7,TGTGCCATCAGCTCGATAGCGGATCCCTACGAGCAGTACTTC,CAISSIADPYEQYF
TRBV3-1,.,.,TRBJ1-1,TGTGCCACCTGTTATTTCGTCGGAACTGAAGCTTTCTTT,CATCYFVGTEAFF
TRBV12-5,few,.,TRBJ1-5,TGTGCTAGTGGACTAGGGGAGAGCAATCAGCCCCAGCATTTT,CASGLGESNQPQHF
TRBV12-3/TRBV12-4,.,.,TRBJ2-2,TGTGCCAGCAGTTGGACAAACACCGGGGAGCTGTTTTTT,CASSWTNTGELFF
TRBV29-1,.,.,TRBJ1-2,TGCAGCGTTGGGACAGACTATGGCTACACCTTC,CSVGTDYGYTF
TRBV27,many,.,TRBJ1-1,TGTGCCAGCAGTTTATCGGGATGGGGGATGAACACTGAAGCTTTCTTT,CASSLSGWGMNTEAFF
TRBV14,.,TRBD2,TRBJ2-1,TGTGCCAGCAGCCCCTTTAGCGGGGGCGGTAATGAGCAGTTCTTC,CASSPFSGGGNEQFF
TRBV7-2,.,.,TRBJ2-7,TGTGCCAGCAGCCGGACACCGGGAGCAGTTTACGAGCAGTACTTC,CASSRTPGAVYEQYF
TRBV27,many,.,TRBJ2-1,TGTGCCAGCATCCCGGGAGGCGGGGGCCTGTACAATGAGCAGTTCTTC,CASIPGGGGLYNEQFF
TRBV4-3,few,.,TRBJ1-3,TGCGCCAGCAGCCAAGAACCCGCCAGGGTCGTCTCTGGAAACACCATATATTTT,CASSQEPARVVSGNTIYF
TRBV6-1,many,.,TRBJ2-6,TGTGCCAGCACCCTCTCTGGGGCCAACGTCCTGACTTTC,CASTLSGANVLTF
TRBV7-8,.,TRBD2,TRBJ2-1,TGTGCCAGCAGCTTAGCAGGGGTAGCGGGGGGCTCCTCCTACAATGAGCAGTTCTTC,CASSLAGVAGGSSYNEQFF
TRBV9,many,TRBD1,TRBJ2-7,TGTGCCAGCAGCCTCTCCGGGACAGGTTCCTACGAGCAGTACTTC,CASSLSGTGSYEQYF